Described below is a single TCR beta chain sequence and its context. Produced via immunoSEQ multiplex PCR; TCRdb's table is partial and in-frame only. Found here are 80,000 to 90,000 clones, 88% of them singletons; the top ten hold approximately 4.5%. The record originates from a study of T cell responses to AZD1222 COVID-19 vaccine. Source: peripheral blood, taken on day 0 of MenACWY control vaccination. This receptor was obtained from an adult in good health.

The CDR3 nucleotides read TGTGCCAGCAGCTTAGATCTAGGGACAGGGGCCACCTACGAGCAGTACTTC. Its protein product is CASSLDLGTGATYEQYF. This chain joins TRBV11-2 and TRBJ2-7; TRBD1 aligns across 10 bases. V lost 0 bases and J lost 2; bases outside the gene matches: 7. This CDR3 is 17 amino acids long. Germline V gene data show CDR1 as SGHAT and CDR2 as FQNNGV.